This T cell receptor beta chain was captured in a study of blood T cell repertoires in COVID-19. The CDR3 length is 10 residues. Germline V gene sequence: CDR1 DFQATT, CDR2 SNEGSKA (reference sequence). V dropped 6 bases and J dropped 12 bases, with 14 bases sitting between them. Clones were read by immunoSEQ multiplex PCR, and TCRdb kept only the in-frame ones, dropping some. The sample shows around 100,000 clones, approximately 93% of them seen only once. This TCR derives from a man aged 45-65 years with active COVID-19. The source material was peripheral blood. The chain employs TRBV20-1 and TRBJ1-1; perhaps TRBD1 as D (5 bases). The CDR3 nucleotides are TGCAGTGCCTCCAGGGAGGAGACTTTCTTT. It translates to CSASREETFF.